This T cell receptor beta chain was identified in a study of Graves' ophthalmopathy and Graves' hyperthyroidism. Study background: Peripheral blood (taken before any treatment) was collected at initial diagnosis.

This clonotype was found many times. Antigen specificity is unknown. Ophthalmopathy cases showed moderate-to-severe activity, scoring CAS ≥3 and NOSPECS ≥4, with duration under 3 months. This CDR3 comprises 16 residues. Germline assignment: CDR1 DFQATT and CDR2 SNEGSKA (reference sequence). V gave up 6 bases and J gave up 1 base, with 21 bases separating them. Findings of the study overall: Most expanded clonotypes from thyroid (those above 0.001 frequency) were also found in blood.

From RNA, the CDR3 regions of TCR beta chains were amplified and sequenced. HTBI primers were used in a first-round RT-PCR, which preceded a second-round multiplex PCR. Each CDR3 protein gets one entry after TCRdb re-called the multiplex PCR reads with MiXCR. Found here are about 480,000 distinct CDR3 sequences, around 14% of them singletons; the top ten hold over 8%. The clonotype was recovered from a woman in her 30s with Graves' ophthalmopathy. The sequencing input was blood. The J gene is TRBJ1-1, the V gene TRBV20-1; perhaps TRBD1 as D (6 bases). The CDR3 protein is CSAQLGPGQTNTEAFF. The CDR3 region has the DNA TGCAGTGCACAACTAGGTCCGGGACAAACGAACACTGAAGCTTTCTTT.